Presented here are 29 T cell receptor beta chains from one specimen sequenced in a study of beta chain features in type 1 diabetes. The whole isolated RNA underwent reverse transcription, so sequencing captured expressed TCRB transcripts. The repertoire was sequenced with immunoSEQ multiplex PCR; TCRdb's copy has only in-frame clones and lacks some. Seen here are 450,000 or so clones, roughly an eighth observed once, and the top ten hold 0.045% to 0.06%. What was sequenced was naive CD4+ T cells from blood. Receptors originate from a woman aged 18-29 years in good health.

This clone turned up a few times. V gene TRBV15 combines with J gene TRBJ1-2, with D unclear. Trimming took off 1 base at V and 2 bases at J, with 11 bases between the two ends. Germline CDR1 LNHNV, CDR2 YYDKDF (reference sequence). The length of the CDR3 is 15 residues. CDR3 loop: CATSRVFGKNYGYTF. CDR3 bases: TGTGCCACCAGCAGAGTGTTCGGTAAAAACTATGGCTACACCTTC.

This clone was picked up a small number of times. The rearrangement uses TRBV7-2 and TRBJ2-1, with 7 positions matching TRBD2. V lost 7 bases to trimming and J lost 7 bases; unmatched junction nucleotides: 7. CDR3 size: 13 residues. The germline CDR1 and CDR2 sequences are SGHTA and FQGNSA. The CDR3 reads CASTRREWNEQFF. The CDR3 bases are TGTGCCAGCACCAGGCGGGAGTGGAATGAGCAGTTCTTC.

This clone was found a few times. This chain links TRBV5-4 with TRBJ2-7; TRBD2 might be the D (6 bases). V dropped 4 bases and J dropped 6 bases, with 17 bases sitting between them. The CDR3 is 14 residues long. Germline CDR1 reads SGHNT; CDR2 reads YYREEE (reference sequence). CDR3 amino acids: CASSRDSRRGEQYV. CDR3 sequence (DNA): TGTGCCAGCAGCCGGGACTCTCGGCGGGGCGAGCAGTACGTC.

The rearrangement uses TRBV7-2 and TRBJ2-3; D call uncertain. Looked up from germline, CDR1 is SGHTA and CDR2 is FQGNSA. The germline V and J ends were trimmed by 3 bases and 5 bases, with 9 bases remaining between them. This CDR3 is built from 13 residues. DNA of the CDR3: TGTGCCAGCAGCTTCGGATCTCAAGATACGCAGTATTTT. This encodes CASSFGSQDTQYF.

CDR3 nucleotide sequence: TGTGCCAGCACTCCCCAGCATTTT. This gives the protein CASTPQHF. The rearrangement joins TRBV5-8 to TRBJ1-5, with D uncertain. This CDR3 region has 8 residues. Germline V gene lookup returns CDR1 SGHTS and CDR2 YDEGEE. V shed 6 bases and J shed 10 bases, with 2 bases lying between them.

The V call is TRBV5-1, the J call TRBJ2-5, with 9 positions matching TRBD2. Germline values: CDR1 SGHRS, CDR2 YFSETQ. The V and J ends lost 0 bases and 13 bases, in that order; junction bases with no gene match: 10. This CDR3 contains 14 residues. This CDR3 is CASSLVFQRGDPYF. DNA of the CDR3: TGCGCCAGCAGCTTGGTTTTCCAGCGGGGGGATCCGTACTTC. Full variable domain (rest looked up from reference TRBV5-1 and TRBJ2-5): KAGVTQTPRYLIKTRGQQVTLSCSPISGHRSVSWYQQTPGQGLQFLFEYFSETQRNKGNFPGRFSGRQFSNSRSEMNVSTLELGDSALYLCASSLVFQRGDPYFGPGTRLLVL.

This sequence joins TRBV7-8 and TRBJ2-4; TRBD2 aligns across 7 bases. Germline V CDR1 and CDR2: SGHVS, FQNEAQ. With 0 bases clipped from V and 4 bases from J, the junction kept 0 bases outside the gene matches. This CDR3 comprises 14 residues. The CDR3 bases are TGTGCCAGCAGCTTAGCGGGACTAAAAAACATTCAGTACTTC. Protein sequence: CASSLAGLKNIQYF.

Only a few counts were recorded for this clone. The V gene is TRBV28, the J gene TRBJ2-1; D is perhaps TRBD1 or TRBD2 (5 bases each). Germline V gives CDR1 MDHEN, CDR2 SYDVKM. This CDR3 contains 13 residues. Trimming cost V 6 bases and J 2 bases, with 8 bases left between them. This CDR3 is CASSGAPYNEQFF. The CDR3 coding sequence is TGTGCCAGCAGCGGGGCGCCCTACAATGAGCAGTTCTTC.

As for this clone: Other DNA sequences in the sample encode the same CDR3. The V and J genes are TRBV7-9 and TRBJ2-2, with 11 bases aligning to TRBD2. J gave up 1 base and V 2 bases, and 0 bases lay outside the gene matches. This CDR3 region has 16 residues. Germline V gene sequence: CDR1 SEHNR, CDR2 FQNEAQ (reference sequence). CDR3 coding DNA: TGTGCCAGCAGCTTACTAGCGGGAGGGAACACCGGGGAGCTGTTTTTT. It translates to CASSLLAGGNTGELFF. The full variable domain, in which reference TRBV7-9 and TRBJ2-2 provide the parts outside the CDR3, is DTGVSQNPRHKITKRGQNVTFRCDPISEHNRLYWYRQTLGQGPEFLTYFQNEAQLEKSRLLSDRFSAERPKGSFSTLEIQRTEQGDSAMYLCASSLLAGGNTGELFFGEGSRLTVL.

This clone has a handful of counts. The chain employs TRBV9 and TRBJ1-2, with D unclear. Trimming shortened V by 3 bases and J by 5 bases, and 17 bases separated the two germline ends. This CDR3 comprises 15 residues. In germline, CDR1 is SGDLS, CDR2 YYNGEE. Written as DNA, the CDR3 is TGTGCCAGCAGCGCGGACCATGCTGAAGGGTATGGCTACACCTTC. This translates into CASSADHAEGYGYTF.

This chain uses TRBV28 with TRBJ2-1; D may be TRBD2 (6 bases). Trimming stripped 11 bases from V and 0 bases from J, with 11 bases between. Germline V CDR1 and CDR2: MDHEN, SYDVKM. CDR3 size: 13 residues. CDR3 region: CALHGGSYNEQFF. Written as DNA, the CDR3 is TGTGCCTTGCACGGGGGCTCCTACAATGAGCAGTTCTTC.

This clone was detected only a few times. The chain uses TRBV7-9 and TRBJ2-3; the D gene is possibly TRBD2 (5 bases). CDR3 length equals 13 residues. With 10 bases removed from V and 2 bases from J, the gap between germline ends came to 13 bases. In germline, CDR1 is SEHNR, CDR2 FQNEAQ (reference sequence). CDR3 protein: CATLPRATDTQYF. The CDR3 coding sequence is TGTGCCACCTTACCGCGGGCCACAGATACGCAGTATTTT.

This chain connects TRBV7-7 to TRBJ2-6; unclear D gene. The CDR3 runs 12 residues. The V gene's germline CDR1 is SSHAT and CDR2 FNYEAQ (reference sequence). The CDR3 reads CASTSGANVLTF. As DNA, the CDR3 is TGTGCTAGTACCTCTGGGGCCAACGTCCTGACTTTC.

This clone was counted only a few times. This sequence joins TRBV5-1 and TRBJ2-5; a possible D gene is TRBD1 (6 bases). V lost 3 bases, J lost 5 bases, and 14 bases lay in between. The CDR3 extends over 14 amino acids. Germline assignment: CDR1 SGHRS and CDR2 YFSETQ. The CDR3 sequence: CASSSMTGSETQYF. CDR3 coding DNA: TGCGCCAGCAGCTCGATGACAGGCTCGGAGACCCAGTACTTC.

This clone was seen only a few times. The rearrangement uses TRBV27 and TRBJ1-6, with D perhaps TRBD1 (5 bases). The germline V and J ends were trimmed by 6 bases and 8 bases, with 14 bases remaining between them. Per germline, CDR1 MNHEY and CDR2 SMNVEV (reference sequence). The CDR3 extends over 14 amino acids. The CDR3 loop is CASRSDSHYSPLHF. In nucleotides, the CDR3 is TGTGCCAGCAGATCTGACAGTCATTATTCACCCCTCCACTTT.

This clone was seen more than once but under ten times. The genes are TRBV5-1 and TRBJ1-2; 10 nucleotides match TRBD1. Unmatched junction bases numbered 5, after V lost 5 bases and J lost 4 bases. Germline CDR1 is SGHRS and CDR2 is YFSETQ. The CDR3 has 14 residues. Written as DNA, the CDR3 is TGCGCCAGCAGTGCCGGGACAGGGGTCTATGGCTACACCTTC. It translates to CASSAGTGVYGYTF.

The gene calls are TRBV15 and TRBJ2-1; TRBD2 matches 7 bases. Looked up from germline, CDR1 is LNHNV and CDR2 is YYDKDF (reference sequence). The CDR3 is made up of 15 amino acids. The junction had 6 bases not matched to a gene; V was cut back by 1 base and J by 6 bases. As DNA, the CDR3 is TGTGCCACCAGCAGAGTTGCTAGCGGCGGCAATGAGCAGTTCTTC. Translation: CATSRVASGGNEQFF.

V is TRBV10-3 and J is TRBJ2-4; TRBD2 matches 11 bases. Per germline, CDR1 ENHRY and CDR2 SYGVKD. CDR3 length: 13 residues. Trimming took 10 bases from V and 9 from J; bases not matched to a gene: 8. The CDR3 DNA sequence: TGTGCCAGCGGGACTAGCGGCCAGAGCATTCAGTACTTC. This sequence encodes CASGTSGQSIQYF.

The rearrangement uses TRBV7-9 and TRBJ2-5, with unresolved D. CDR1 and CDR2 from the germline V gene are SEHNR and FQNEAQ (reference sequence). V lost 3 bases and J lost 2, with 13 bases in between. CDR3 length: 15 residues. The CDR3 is CASSFALTEQETQYF. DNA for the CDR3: TGTGCCAGCAGCTTCGCTTTAACGGAACAAGAGACCCAGTACTTC.

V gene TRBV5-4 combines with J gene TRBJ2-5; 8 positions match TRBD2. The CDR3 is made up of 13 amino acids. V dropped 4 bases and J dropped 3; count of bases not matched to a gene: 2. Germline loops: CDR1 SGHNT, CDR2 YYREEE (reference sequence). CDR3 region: CASSRGLEETQYF. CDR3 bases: TGTGCCAGCAGCAGGGGACTAGAAGAGACCCAGTACTTC. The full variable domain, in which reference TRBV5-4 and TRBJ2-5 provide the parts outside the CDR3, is ETGVTQSPTHLIKTRGQQVTLRCSSQSGHNTVSWYQQALGQGPQFIFQYYREEENGRGNFPPRFSGLQFPNYSSELNVNALELDDSALYLCASSRGLEETQYFGPGTRLLVL.

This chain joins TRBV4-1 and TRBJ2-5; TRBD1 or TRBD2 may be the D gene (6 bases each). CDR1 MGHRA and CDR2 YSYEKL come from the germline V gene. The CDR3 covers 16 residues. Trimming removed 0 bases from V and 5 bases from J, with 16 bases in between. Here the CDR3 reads CASSQEPVIGGETQYF. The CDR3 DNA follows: TGCGCCAGCAGCCAAGAACCCGTAATCGGGGGCGAGACCCAGTACTTC.

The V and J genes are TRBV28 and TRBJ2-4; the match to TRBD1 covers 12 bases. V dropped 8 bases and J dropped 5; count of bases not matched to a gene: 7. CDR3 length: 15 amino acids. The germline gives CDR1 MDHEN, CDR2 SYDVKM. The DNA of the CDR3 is TGTGCCAGCTGGGGACAGGGGGCTGGGGAAAACATTCAGTACTTC. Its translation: CASWGQGAGENIQYF. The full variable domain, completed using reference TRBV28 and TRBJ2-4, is DVKVTQSSRYLVKRTGEKVFLECVQDMDHENMFWYRQDPGLGLRLIYFSYDVKMKEKGDIPEGYSVSREKKERFSLILESASTNQTSMYLCASWGQGAGENIQYFGAGTRLSVL.

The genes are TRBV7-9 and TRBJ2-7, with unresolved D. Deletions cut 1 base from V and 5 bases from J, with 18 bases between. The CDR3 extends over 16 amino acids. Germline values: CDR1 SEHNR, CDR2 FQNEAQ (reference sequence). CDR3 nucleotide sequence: TGTGCCAGCAGCTTAGTGGTAACAGTCCCCCTCAACGAGCAGTACTTC. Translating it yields CASSLVVTVPLNEQYF. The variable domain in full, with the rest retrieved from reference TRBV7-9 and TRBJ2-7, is DTGVSQNPRHKITKRGQNVTFRCDPISEHNRLYWYRQTLGQGPEFLTYFQNEAQLEKSRLLSDRFSAERPKGSFSTLEIQRTEQGDSAMYLCASSLVVTVPLNEQYFGPGTRLTVT.

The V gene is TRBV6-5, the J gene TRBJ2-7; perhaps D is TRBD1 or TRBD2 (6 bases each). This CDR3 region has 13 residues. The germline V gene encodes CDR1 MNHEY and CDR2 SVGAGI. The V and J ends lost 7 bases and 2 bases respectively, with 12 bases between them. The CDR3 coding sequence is TGTGCCAGCAAGAGGGGGGCAGCCTACGAGCAGTACTTC. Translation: CASKRGAAYEQYF.

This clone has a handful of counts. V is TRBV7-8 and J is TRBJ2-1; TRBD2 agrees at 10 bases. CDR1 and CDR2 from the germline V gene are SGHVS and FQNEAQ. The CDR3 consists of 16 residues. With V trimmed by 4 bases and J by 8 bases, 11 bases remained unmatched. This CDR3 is CASSSLAGWGSDEQFF. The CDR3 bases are TGTGCCAGCAGCTCACTAGCGGGATGGGGCAGTGATGAGCAGTTCTTC.

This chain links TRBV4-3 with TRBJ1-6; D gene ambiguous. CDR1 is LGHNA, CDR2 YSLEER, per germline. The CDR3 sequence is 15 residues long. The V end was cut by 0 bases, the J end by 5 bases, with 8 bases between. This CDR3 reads CASSQDQRNNSPLHF. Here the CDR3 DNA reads TGCGCCAGCAGCCAAGATCAGCGGAATAATTCACCCCTCCACTTT.

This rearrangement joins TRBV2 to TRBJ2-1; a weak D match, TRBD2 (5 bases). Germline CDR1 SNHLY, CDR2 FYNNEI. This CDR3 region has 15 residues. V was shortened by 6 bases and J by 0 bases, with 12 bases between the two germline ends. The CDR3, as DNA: TGTGCCAGCAGGGAGCGGCCTAGCTCCTACAATGAGCAGTTCTTC. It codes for CASRERPSSYNEQFF. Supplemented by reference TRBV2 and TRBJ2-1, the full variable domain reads EPEVTQTPSHQVTQMGQEVILRCVPISNHLYFYWYRQILGQKVEFLVSFYNNEISEKSEIFDDQFSVERPDGSNFTLKIRSTKLEDSAMYFCASRERPSSYNEQFFGPGTRLTVL.

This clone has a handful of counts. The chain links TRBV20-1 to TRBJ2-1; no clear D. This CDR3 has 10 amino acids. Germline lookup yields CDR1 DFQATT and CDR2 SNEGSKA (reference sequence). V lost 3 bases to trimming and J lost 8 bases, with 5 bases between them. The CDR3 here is CSASMHEQFF. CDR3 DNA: TGCAGTGCTAGTATGCATGAGCAGTTCTTC.

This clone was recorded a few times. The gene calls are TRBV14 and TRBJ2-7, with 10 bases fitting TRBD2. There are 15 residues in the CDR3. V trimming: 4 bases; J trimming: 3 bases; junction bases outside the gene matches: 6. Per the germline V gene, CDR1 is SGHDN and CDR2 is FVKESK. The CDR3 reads CASSLSGRAVYEQYF. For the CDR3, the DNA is TGTGCCAGCAGCCTAAGCGGGAGGGCCGTCTACGAGCAGTACTTC.